The 11 T cell receptor beta chains presented below share a single source sample, sequenced in a study of T-cell reconstitution after alpha-beta-depleted transplantation in children. Unique molecular identifiers were incorporated into the prepared TCRbeta library. TCRdb itself ran the PCR reads through MiXCR, one entry per CDR3 protein. The sample includes roughly 200,000 distinct CDR3 sequences, about 9.2% of them seen just once. This specimen consisted of PBMCs from the stem cell graft donor, obtained from the stem cell graft. Receptors originate from a human donor who donated a stem cell graft to a child with acute lymphoblastic leukemia.

V usage is TRBV5-1 and J usage is TRBJ1-2, with 12 bases that match TRBD1. V lost 4 bases, J lost 6 bases, and 10 bases stayed unmatched. Germline-derived CDR1 and CDR2 are SGHRS and YFSETQ. The CDR3 is 16 residues long. DNA of the CDR3: TGCGCCAGCAGCCCGGGACAGGGGGCGCGAATAGATGGCTACACCTTC. Its translation: CASSPGQGARIDGYTF. Together with reference TRBV5-1 and TRBJ1-2, the CDR3 gives the full variable domain: KAGVTQTPRYLIKTRGQQVTLSCSPISGHRSVSWYQQTPGQGLQFLFEYFSETQRNKGNFPGRFSGRQFSNSRSEMNVSTLELGDSALYLCASSPGQGARIDGYTFGSGTRLTVV.

The gene calls are TRBV20-1 and TRBJ2-5, with 14 bases lining up with TRBD2. This CDR3 comprises 15 residues. With 4 bases clipped from V and 6 bases from J, the junction kept 7 bases outside the gene matches. Looked up from germline, CDR1 is DFQATT and CDR2 is SNEGSKA (reference sequence). CDR3 sequence reads: CSATATSGGAKTQYF. DNA for the CDR3: TGCAGTGCTACGGCGACTAGCGGGGGGGCCAAGACCCAGTACTTC.

This clonotype was counted only a few times. The J gene is TRBJ1-5, the V gene TRBV28; TRBD1 matches at 8 bases. The germline CDR1 and CDR2 sequences are MDHEN and SYDVKM. Losses at the gene ends were 6 bases for V and 4 bases for J; bases not matched to a gene: 2. CDR3 size: 13 residues. In nucleotides, the CDR3 is TGTGCCAGCAGAGACAGGGGAAATCAGCCCCAGCATTTT. Protein sequence: CASRDRGNQPQHF.

This chain connects TRBV5-1 to TRBJ1-4, with TRBD1 identical over 9 bases. After removal of 0 bases from V and 5 bases from J, the junction contained 2 bases not matched to a gene. The germline CDR1 and CDR2 sequences are SGHRS and YFSETQ. This CDR3 has 15 residues. This CDR3 is CASSLGDRENEKLFF. As DNA, the CDR3 is TGCGCCAGCAGCTTGGGGGACAGGGAGAATGAAAAACTGTTTTTT.

V gene TRBV11-2 combines with J gene TRBJ2-7, with D perhaps matching TRBD2 (5 bases). Germline V gene lookup returns CDR1 SGHAT and CDR2 FQNNGV. This CDR3 has 12 residues. V lost 5 bases to trimming and J lost 5 bases, with 10 bases between them. Here the CDR3 reads CASSHERNEQYF. In DNA form, the CDR3 reads TGTGCCAGCAGCCACGAGCGGAACGAGCAGTACTTC.

This clonotype showed up just a few times. The rearrangement uses TRBV18 and TRBJ2-2; possible D gene TRBD1, 6 bases. The CDR3 consists of 16 residues. V was clipped by 1 base and J by 5 bases, with 14 bases between them. The germline CDR1 and CDR2 sequences are KGHSH and LQKENI. Here the CDR3 reads CASSPLPRGGTGELFF. In nucleotides, the CDR3 is TGTGCCAGCTCACCACTGCCCAGGGGCGGAACCGGGGAGCTGTTTTTT.

This clonotype was counted between two and nine times. CDR3 protein: CASSLIRVGNTIYF. Written as DNA, the CDR3 is TGTGCCAGCAGTTTAATCAGGGTAGGAAACACCATATATTTT. This chain connects TRBV12-3 or TRBV12-4 to TRBJ1-3, with D perhaps matching TRBD1 (5 bases). The CDR3 is made up of 14 amino acids. The V end lost 2 bases, the J end lost 4 bases, and 9 bases lay between the germline ends.

This clonotype was counted many times. The chain uses TRBV29-1 and TRBJ2-5, with D hard to call. Germline V lookup: CDR1 SQVTM, CDR2 ANQGSEA. The CDR3 is 11 amino acids. V lost 7 bases and J lost 0, with 6 bases in between. Here the CDR3 DNA reads TGCAGCGAGAAGGACCAAGAGACCCAGTACTTC. As protein: CSEKDQETQYF.

A few counts support this clonotype. The chain carries TRBV19 and TRBJ1-2; D is possibly TRBD1 (6 bases). The CDR3 totals 15 residues. CDR1 and CDR2 (germline): LNHDA, SQIVND (reference sequence). The V end lost 3 bases, the J end lost 7 bases, and 18 bases lay between the germline ends. The DNA for the CDR3 is TGTGCCAGTAGTATGATGGGGGCTCTCCGGCGTGGCTACACCTTC. This encodes CASSMMGALRRGYTF.

The J gene is TRBJ1-1, the V gene TRBV6-2 or TRBV6-3; no definite D call. CDR1 is MNHEY, CDR2 SVGEGT, per germline. The CDR3 is 15 amino acids. Trimming took 6 bases from V and 5 from J, leaving 19 bases between them. CDR3 protein: CASSPRTAGGTEAFF. CDR3 nucleotide sequence: TGTGCCAGCAGCCCCCGGACTGCAGGCGGGACTGAAGCTTTCTTT.

This clonotype was observed at least ten times. The chain uses TRBV5-1 and TRBJ2-2; D might be TRBD1 (5 bases). Trimming cost V 1 base and J 6 bases, with 10 bases left between them. The CDR3 loop spans 14 amino acids. Germline V gene sequence: CDR1 SGHRS, CDR2 YFSETQ. The CDR3 bases are TGCGCCAGCAGCTTGACCAGGGAATCCGGGGAGCTGTTTTTT. It codes for CASSLTRESGELFF.